The present T cell receptor (beta chain) was sequenced within a study of T-cell reconstitution after alpha-beta-depleted transplantation in children. There are 13 residues in the CDR3. The V end lost 2 bases, the J end lost 6 bases, and 10 bases lay between the germline ends. Germline V gives CDR1 MNHNY, CDR2 SVGAGI (reference sequence). Unique molecular identifiers were incorporated into the prepared TCRbeta library. Each CDR3 protein gets one entry after TCRdb re-called the PCR reads with MiXCR. The data contain roughly 500,000 distinct CDR3 sequences, around 13% of them singletons. The receptor comes from a human donor who donated a stem cell graft to a child with combined immunodeficiency. This rearrangement joins TRBV6-6 to TRBJ1-2; D gene uncertain. The sample here was PBMCs from the stem cell graft donor, taken from the stem cell graft. The CDR3 nucleotides read TGTGCCAGCAGTTACGTGGCAGATGATGGCTACACCTTC. This sequence encodes CASSYVADDGYTF.